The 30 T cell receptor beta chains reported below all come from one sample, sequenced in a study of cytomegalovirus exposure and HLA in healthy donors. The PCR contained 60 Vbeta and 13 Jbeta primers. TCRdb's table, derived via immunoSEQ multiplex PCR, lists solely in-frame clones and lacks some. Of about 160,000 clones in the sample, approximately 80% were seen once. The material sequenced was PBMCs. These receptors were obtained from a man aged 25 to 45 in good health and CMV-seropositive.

The CDR3 coding sequence is TGTGCCAGCAGCTTAGAGCCAGGGAATAGTAACTACGAGCAGTACTTC. It codes for CASSLEPGNSNYEQYF. The V call is TRBV13, the J call TRBJ2-7; possible D gene TRBD1, 5 bases. CDR3 length: 16 residues. The germline V gene has CDR1 PRHDT and CDR2 FYEKMQ (reference sequence). V dropped 1 base and J dropped 3 bases, with 16 bases sitting between them.

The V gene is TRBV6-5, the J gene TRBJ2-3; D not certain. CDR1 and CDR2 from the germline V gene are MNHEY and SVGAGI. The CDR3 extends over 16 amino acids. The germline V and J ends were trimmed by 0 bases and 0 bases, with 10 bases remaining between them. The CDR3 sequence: CASSYSSSASTDTQYF. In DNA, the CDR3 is TGTGCCAGCAGTTACTCCTCCAGTGCTAGCACAGATACGCAGTATTTT.

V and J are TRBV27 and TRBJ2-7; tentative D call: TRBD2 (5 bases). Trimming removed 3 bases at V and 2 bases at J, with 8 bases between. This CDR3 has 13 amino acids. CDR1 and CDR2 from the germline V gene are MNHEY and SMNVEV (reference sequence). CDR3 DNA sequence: TGTGCCAGCAGTTTCGAGGGAACCTACGAGCAGTACTTC. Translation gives CASSFEGTYEQYF.

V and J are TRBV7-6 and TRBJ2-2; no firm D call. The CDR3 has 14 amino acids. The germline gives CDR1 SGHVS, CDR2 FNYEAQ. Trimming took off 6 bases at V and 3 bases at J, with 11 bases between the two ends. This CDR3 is CASRLTADTGELFF. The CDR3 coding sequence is TGTGCCAGCAGGTTAACAGCCGACACCGGGGAGCTGTTTTTT.

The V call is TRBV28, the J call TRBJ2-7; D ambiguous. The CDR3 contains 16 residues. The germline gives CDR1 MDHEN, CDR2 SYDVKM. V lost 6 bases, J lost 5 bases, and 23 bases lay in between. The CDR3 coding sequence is TGTGCCAGCAGCCCTCACGTATCCTCTAAGTCCCACGAGCAGTACTTC. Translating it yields CASSPHVSSKSHEQYF.

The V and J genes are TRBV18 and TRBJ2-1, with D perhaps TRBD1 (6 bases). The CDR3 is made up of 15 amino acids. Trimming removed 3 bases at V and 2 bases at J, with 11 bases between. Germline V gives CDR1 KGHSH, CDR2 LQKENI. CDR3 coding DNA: TGTGCCAGCTCACCGCGGCAGGGGACCTACAATGAGCAGTTCTTC. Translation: CASSPRQGTYNEQFF.

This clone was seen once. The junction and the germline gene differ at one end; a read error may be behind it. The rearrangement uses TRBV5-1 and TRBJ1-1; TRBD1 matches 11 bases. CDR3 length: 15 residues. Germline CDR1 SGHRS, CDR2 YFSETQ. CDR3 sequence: CASSLGQGVSTEAFF. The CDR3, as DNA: TGCGCCAGCAGTTTGGGACAGGGGGTTTCCACTGAAGCTTTCTTT.

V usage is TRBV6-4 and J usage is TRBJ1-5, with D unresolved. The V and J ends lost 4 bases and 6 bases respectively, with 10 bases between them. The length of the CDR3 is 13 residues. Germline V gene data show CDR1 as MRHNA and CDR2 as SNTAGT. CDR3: CASSASEGQPQHF. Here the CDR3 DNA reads TGTGCCAGCAGTGCCAGCGAGGGTCAGCCCCAGCATTTT.

CDR3 protein: CASSQDRQVNTGELFF. DNA of the CDR3: TGCGCCAGCAGCCAAGATAGGCAGGTGAACACCGGGGAGCTGTTTTTT. The gene calls are TRBV4-1 and TRBJ2-2; no clear D. The V end lost 0 bases, the J end lost 1 base, and 9 bases lay between the germline ends. CDR3 length equals 16 residues. CDR1 is MGHRA and CDR2 is YSYEKL in the germline V gene.

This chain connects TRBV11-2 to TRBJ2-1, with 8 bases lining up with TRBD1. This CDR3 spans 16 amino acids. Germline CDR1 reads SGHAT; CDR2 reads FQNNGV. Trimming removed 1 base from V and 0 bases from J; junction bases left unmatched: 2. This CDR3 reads CASSLAQGASYNEQFF. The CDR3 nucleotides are TGTGCCAGCAGCTTAGCCCAGGGGGCCTCCTACAATGAGCAGTTCTTC.

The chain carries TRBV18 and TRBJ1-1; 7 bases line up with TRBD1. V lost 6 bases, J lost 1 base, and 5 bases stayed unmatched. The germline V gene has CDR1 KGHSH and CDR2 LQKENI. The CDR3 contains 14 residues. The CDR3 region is CASSLGTENTEAFF. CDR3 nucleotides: TGTGCCAGCTCTCTAGGGACAGAGAACACTGAAGCTTTCTTT.

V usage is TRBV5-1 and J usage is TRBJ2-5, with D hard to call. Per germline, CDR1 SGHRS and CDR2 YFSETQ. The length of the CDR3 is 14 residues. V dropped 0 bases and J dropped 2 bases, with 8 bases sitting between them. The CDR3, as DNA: TGCGCCAGCAGCTTGGCACAGATTCAAGAGACCCAGTACTTC. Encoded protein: CASSLAQIQETQYF. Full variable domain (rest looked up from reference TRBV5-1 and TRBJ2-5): KAGVTQTPRYLIKTRGQQVTLSCSPISGHRSVSWYQQTPGQGLQFLFEYFSETQRNKGNFPGRFSGRQFSNSRSEMNVSTLELGDSALYLCASSLAQIQETQYFGPGTRLLVL.

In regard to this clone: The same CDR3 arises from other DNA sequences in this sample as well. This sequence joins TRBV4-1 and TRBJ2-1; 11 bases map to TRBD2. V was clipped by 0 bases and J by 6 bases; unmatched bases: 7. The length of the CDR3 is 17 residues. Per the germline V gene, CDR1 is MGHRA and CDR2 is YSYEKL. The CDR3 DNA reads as TGCGCCAGCAGCCAAGAAGGGAGTAGCGGGGGGGCCAATGAGCAGTTCTTC. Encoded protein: CASSQEGSSGGANEQFF.

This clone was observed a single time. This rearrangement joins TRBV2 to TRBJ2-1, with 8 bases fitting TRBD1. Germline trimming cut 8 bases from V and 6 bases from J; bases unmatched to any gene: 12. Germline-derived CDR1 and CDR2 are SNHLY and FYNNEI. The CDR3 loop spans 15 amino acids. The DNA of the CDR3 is TGTGCCAGCCGACGGACAGGGACAGGTTTCAATGAGCAGTTCTTC. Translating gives CASRRTGTGFNEQFF.

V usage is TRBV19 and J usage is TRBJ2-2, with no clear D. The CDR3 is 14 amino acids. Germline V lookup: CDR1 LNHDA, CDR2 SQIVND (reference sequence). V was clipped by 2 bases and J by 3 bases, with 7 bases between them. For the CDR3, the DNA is TGTGCCAGTAGTATACAGAGCGACACCGGGGAGCTGTTTTTT. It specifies CASSIQSDTGELFF.

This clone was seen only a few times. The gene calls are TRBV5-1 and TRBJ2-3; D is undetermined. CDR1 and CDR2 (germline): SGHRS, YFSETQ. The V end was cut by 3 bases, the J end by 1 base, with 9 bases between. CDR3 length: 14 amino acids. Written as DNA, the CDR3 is TGCGCCAGCAGCTACAGTTCTGGCACAGATACGCAGTATTTT. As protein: CASSYSSGTDTQYF.

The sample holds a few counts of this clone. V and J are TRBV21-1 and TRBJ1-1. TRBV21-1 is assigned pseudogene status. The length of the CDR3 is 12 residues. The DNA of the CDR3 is TGTGCCAGCAGCCTCGGGGACACTGAAGCTTTCTTT. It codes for CASSLGDTEAFF.

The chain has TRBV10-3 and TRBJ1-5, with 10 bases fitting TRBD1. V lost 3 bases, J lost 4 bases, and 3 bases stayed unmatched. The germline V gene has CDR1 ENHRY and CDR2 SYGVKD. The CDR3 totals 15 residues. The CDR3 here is CAISEGDRGNQPQHF. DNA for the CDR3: TGTGCCATCAGTGAAGGGGACAGGGGAAATCAGCCCCAGCATTTT.

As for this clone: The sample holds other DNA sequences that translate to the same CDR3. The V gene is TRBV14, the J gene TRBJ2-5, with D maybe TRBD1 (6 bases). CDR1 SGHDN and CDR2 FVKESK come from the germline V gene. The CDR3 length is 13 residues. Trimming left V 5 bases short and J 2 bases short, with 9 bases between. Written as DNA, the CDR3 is TGTGCCAGCAGCAGGACAGTTCAAGAGACCCAGTACTTC. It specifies CASSRTVQETQYF.

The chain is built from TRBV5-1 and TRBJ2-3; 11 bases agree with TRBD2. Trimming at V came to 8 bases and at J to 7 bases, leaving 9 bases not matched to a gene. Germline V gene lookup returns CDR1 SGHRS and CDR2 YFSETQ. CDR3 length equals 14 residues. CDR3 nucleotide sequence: TGCGCCAGTTTAGCGGGGGGGGCCGGCAATACGCAGTATTTT. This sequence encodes CASLAGGAGNTQYF.

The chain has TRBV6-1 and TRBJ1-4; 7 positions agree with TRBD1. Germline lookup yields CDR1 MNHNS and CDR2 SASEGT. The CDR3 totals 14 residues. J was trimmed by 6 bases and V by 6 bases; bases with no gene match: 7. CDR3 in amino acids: CASRTTGSDEKLFF. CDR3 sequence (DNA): TGTGCCAGCAGGACGACAGGGTCCGATGAAAAACTGTTTTTT.

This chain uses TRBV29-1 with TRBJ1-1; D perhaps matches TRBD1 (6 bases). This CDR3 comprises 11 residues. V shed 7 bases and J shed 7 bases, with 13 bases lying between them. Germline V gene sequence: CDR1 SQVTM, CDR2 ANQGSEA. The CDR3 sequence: CSATGSSEAFF. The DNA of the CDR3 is TGCAGCGCTACAGGGTCAAGTGAAGCTTTCTTT.

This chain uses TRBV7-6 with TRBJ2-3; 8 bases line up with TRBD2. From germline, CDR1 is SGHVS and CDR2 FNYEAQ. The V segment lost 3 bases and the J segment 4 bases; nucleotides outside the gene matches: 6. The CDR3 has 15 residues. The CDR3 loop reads CASSFSRGGADTQYF. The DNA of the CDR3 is TGTGCCAGCAGCTTCTCTCGGGGGGGCGCAGATACGCAGTATTTT.

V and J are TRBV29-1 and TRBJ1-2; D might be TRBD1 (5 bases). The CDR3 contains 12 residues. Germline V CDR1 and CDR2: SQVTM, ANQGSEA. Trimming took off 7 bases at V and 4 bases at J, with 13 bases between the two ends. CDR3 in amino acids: CSAGEGIYGYTF. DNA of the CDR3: TGCAGCGCTGGGGAGGGGATCTATGGCTACACCTTC.

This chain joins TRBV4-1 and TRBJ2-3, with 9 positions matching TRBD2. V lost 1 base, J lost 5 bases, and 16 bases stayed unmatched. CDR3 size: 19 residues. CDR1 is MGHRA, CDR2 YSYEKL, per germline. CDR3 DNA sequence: TGCGCCAGCAGCCAAGCCCGCCGGGGGGGCGGGGGGGTTGGAGATACGCAGTATTTT. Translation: CASSQARRGGGGVGDTQYF.

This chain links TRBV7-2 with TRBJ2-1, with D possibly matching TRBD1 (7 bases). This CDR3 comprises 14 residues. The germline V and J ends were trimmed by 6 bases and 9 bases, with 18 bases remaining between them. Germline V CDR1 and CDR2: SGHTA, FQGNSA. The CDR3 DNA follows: TGTGCCAGCAGACCCGCAGGGGGGCTTCGTGAGCAGTTCTTC. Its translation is CASRPAGGLREQFF.

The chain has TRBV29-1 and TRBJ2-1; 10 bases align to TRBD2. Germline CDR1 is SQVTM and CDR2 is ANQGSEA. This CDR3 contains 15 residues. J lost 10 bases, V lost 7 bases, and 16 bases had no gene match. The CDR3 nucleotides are TGCAGCGGGGAGGTTAGAGCGGGGGGGCCAGGGGAGCAGTTCTTC. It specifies CSGEVRAGGPGEQFF.

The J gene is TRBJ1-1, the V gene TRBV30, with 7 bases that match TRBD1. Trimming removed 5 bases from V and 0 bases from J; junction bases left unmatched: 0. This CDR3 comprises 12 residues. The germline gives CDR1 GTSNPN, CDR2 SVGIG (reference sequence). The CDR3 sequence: CAWGQVNTEAFF. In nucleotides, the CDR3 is TGTGCCTGGGGACAGGTGAACACTGAAGCTTTCTTT.

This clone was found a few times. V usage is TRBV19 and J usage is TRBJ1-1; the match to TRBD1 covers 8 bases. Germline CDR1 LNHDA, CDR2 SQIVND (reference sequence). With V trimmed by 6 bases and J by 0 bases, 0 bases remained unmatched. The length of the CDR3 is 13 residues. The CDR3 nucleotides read TGTGCCAGTAGGGACAGGGTGAACACTGAAGCTTTCTTT. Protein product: CASRDRVNTEAFF.

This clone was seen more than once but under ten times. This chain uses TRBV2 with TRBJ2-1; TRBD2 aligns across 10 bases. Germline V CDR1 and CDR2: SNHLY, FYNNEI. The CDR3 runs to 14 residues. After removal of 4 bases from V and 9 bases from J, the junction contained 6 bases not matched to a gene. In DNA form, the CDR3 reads TGTGCCAGCAGTGGGGGACTAGCGAATTCTGAGCAGTTCTTC. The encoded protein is CASSGGLANSEQFF.